The following is a T cell receptor (beta chain) sequence with its context. In the authors' workflow: Reference gene primer amplification gave estimated nucleated cell counts. The table came from immunoSEQ multiplex PCR; TCRdb's copy has only in-frame clones and leaves some out. That table is the source of V, J and clone size, and D and trimming were worked out from the DNA. The sample records under 300,000 clones, more than 70% being singletons. The data stem from a study of blood T cell repertoires in COVID-19. Study summary: From T cells, B-cell-depleted T cells, or PBMCs came the material, which was cDNA or gDNA.

Germline V lookup: CDR1 SGHVS, CDR2 FQNEAQ. Trimming cost V 3 bases and J 6 bases; bases outside gene matches: 4. This CDR3 is built from 14 residues. Source material: peripheral blood. The gene calls are TRBV7-8 and TRBJ2-7, with 11 bases fitting TRBD1. The source of this sequence is a man at least 80 years old with acute or convalescent COVID-19. CDR3 region: CASSFGQGAGEQYF. The CDR3 DNA reads as TGTGCCAGCAGCTTTGGACAGGGGGCGGGCGAGCAGTACTTC.